Listed here are 22 T cell receptor beta chains from one sample, sequenced in a study of T cell responses to AZD1222 COVID-19 vaccine. This table comes from immunoSEQ multiplex PCR, and its TCRdb copy is limited to in-frame clones, with some not included. The sample carries some 94,000 clones, about 92% recorded once. The source material was peripheral blood, sampled 28 days after the second AZD1222 dose. These receptors all come from an adult who received the AZD1222 COVID-19 vaccine.

The J gene is TRBJ1-2, the V gene TRBV5-4; a possible D gene is TRBD1 (6 bases). The CDR3 sequence is 15 residues long. CDR1 SGHNT and CDR2 YYREEE come from the germline V gene (reference sequence). The germline V and J ends were trimmed by 4 bases and 6 bases, with 19 bases remaining between them. CDR3 protein: CASSAITGSENGYTF. The CDR3 DNA reads as TGTGCCAGCAGCGCGATTACAGGGTCGGAAAATGGCTACACCTTC. The entire variable domain, with the rest obtained from reference TRBV5-4 and TRBJ1-2, is as follows: ETGVTQSPTHLIKTRGQQVTLRCSSQSGHNTVSWYQQALGQGPQFIFQYYREEENGRGNFPPRFSGLQFPNYSSELNVNALELDDSALYLCASSAITGSENGYTFGSGTRLTVV.

The chain joins TRBV12-3 or TRBV12-4 to TRBJ2-7; no reliable D call. CDR3 length: 13 residues. Trimming removed 1 base at V and 1 base at J, with 5 bases between. In DNA, the CDR3 is TGTGCCAGCAGTTTAGACCGGTCCTACGAGCAGTACGTC. This gives the protein CASSLDRSYEQYV.

The chain employs TRBV4-1 and TRBJ2-7; D remains ambiguous. This CDR3 spans 16 amino acids. Trimming removed 0 bases at V and 4 bases at J, with 16 bases between. Germline assignment: CDR1 MGHRA and CDR2 YSYEKL. The CDR3 DNA follows: TGCGCCAGCAGCCAAGAGCCCAACAGACGGCAATACGAGCAGTACGTC. Translated: CASSQEPNRRQYEQYV.

This clone was seen once. DNA of the CDR3: TGTGCCAGCAGCCAGACAGGATTCAATCAGCCCCAGCATTTT. Translation: CASSQTGFNQPQHF. The chain joins TRBV7-9 to TRBJ1-5; tentatively, D is TRBD1 (6 bases). Germline CDR1 is SEHNR and CDR2 is FQNEAQ (reference sequence). Trimming removed 5 bases at V and 3 bases at J, with 11 bases between. The CDR3 sequence is 14 residues long.

The V gene is TRBV5-5, the J gene TRBJ2-6; maybe TRBD1 (8 bases). CDR1 is SGHKS, CDR2 YYEKEE, per germline (reference sequence). The CDR3 loop spans 19 amino acids. V was clipped by 3 bases and J by 0 bases, with 19 bases between them. The CDR3 DNA reads as TGTGCCAGCAGCTCCAGACGACAGGGGAGGGACTCTGGGGCCAACGTCCTGACTTTC. It yields the protein CASSSRRQGRDSGANVLTF.

CDR3 DNA sequence: TGTGCCAGTATGGGGAGGATGCAGAACACTGAAGCTTTCTTT. Translating it yields CASMGRMQNTEAFF. This sequence joins TRBV19 and TRBJ1-1; D ambiguous. CDR1 and CDR2 from the germline V gene are LNHDA and SQIVND (reference sequence). This CDR3 region has 14 residues. Deletions cut 7 bases from V and 1 base from J, with 13 bases between. Filled out from reference TRBV19 and TRBJ1-1, the complete variable domain reads DGGITQSPKYLFRKEGQNVTLSCEQNLNHDAMYWYRQDPGQGLRLIYYSQIVNDFQKGDIAEGYSVSREKKESFPLTVTSAQKNPTAFYLCASMGRMQNTEAFFGQGTRLTVV.

The rearrangement uses TRBV29-1 and TRBJ2-1; D gene unclear. Trimming stripped 7 bases from V and 0 bases from J, with 4 bases between. The CDR3 length is 11 residues. CDR1 is SQVTM, CDR2 ANQGSEA, per germline. CDR3 in amino acids: CSEVSYNEQFF. DNA for the CDR3: TGCAGCGAAGTCTCCTACAATGAGCAGTTCTTC.

The rearrangement links TRBV15 to TRBJ1-1; tentative D call: TRBD1 (5 bases). CDR3 length equals 11 residues. Per the germline V gene, CDR1 is LNHNV and CDR2 is YYDKDF (reference sequence). The V gene lost 9 bases and the J gene lost 11 bases, with 16 bases spanning the gap. CDR3 loop: CATIGTLKAFF. The CDR3 nucleotides are TGTGCCACTATAGGGACCCTGAAGGCTTTCTTT.

V usage is TRBV5-6 and J usage is TRBJ2-7; D is perhaps TRBD1 (6 bases). Germline V gives CDR1 SGHDT, CDR2 YYEEEE. The ends were cut back, 0 bases at V and 2 bases at J, with 12 bases in the middle. The length of the CDR3 is 15 residues. CDR3 DNA sequence: TGTGCCAGCAGCTTGGGTCAGGGGACGGCCTACGAGCAGTACGTC. This encodes CASSLGQGTAYEQYV.

This clone turned up a few times. The DNA for the CDR3 is TGTGCCAGCAGTTACTACGACGGGAACACCGGGGAGCTGTTTTTT. Encoded protein: CASSYYDGNTGELFF. The J gene is TRBJ2-2, the V gene TRBV27; D gene unclear. V was cut by 4 bases and J by 1 base, with 10 bases left in between. Looked up from germline, CDR1 is MNHEY and CDR2 is SMNVEV (reference sequence). The CDR3 loop spans 15 amino acids.

The chain joins TRBV5-1 to TRBJ2-5; 8 positions agree with TRBD2. The germline V gene encodes CDR1 SGHRS and CDR2 YFSETQ. J was trimmed by 4 bases and V by 0 bases; bases with no gene match: 8. The length of the CDR3 is 16 residues. For the CDR3, the DNA is TGCGCCAGCAGCTTGGGGGGTGTAGCGGGGCGAGAGACCCAGTACTTC. Amino acids: CASSLGGVAGRETQYF. The complete variable domain, with remaining parts taken from reference TRBV5-1 and TRBJ2-5, reads KAGVTQTPRYLIKTRGQQVTLSCSPISGHRSVSWYQQTPGQGLQFLFEYFSETQRNKGNFPGRFSGRQFSNSRSEMNVSTLELGDSALYLCASSLGGVAGRETQYFGPGTRLLVL.

The genes are TRBV11-3 and TRBJ2-5; tentatively, D is TRBD2 (6 bases). The CDR3 contains 16 residues. V gave up 5 bases and J gave up 1 base, with 17 bases separating them. From germline, CDR1 is SGHNT and CDR2 YENEEA. CDR3 nucleotide sequence: TGTGCCAGCAGCCCCTACGAGGAGGGAACCCAAGAGACCCAGTACTTC. The encoded protein is CASSPYEEGTQETQYF.

The chain recombines TRBV14 with TRBJ1-1, with D hard to call. Germline V gives CDR1 SGHDN, CDR2 FVKESK. V was cut by 2 bases and J by 4 bases, with 5 bases left in between. This CDR3 contains 12 residues. CDR3 coding DNA: TGTGCCAGCAGCCAATTCGTCACTGAAGCTTTCTTT. It yields the protein CASSQFVTEAFF.

The rearrangement uses TRBV7-9 and TRBJ2-2, with 8 nucleotides matching TRBD1. Germline V gene sequence: CDR1 SEHNR, CDR2 FQNEAQ (reference sequence). The J segment lost 5 bases and the V segment lost 5 bases, leaving 10 bases of the junction unmatched. CDR3 length equals 16 residues. CDR3 in DNA: TGTGCCAGCAGCCCCAGGACAGGGTTCGTTACCGGGGAGCTGTTTTTT. It specifies CASSPRTGFVTGELFF.

V usage is TRBV4-2 and J usage is TRBJ1-2; unclear D gene. CDR3 length: 16 residues. V was clipped by 1 base and J by 2 bases, with 14 bases between them. Germline loops: CDR1 LGHNA, CDR2 YNFKEQ. CDR3 in DNA: TGTGCCAGCAGCCAAGTAGGTTTCGGAGAAAACTATGGCTACACCTTC. It encodes CASSQVGFGENYGYTF.

This chain joins TRBV6-2 or TRBV6-3 and TRBJ1-2; TRBD1 matches at 7 bases. In germline, CDR1 is MNHEY, CDR2 SVGEGT. V shed 2 bases and J 2 bases; nucleotides not matched to a gene: 5. The CDR3 loop spans 15 amino acids. The DNA for the CDR3 is TGTGCCAGCAGTTACCCGGCAGGGGGGAACTATGGCTACACCTTC. It translates to CASSYPAGGNYGYTF.

V and J are TRBV9 and TRBJ2-2; the D is unclear. The CDR3 totals 12 residues. CDR1 SGDLS and CDR2 YYNGEE come from the germline V gene. V lost 0 bases to trimming and J lost 7 bases, with 4 bases between them. CDR3 coding DNA: TGTGCCAGCAGCGTAGATGGCGGGGAGCTGTTTTTT. It specifies CASSVDGGELFF.

This chain joins TRBV11-1 and TRBJ2-1; the D gene is possibly TRBD2 (7 bases). Germline V gene lookup returns CDR1 SGHAT and CDR2 FQDESV (reference sequence). V shed 3 bases and J shed 10 bases, with 10 bases lying between them. CDR3 length: 12 amino acids. CDR3 amino acids: CASSLRGLEQFF. The DNA for the CDR3 is TGTGCCAGCAGCTTGCGGGGGCTGGAGCAGTTCTTC.

This chain uses TRBV6-2 or TRBV6-3 with TRBJ2-2; 9 bases agree with TRBD1. Germline CDR1 reads MNHEY; CDR2 reads SVGEGT. The CDR3 contains 16 residues. J was trimmed by 0 bases and V by 4 bases; bases with no gene match: 3. DNA for the CDR3: TGTGCCAGCAGTTCAAGGACAGGGGCGAACACCGGGGAGCTGTTTTTT. Amino acids: CASSSRTGANTGELFF.

This clone was picked up one time. The genes are TRBV7-9 and TRBJ2-5; 8 nucleotides agree with TRBD2. After removal of 2 bases from V and 0 bases from J, the junction contained 5 bases not matched to a gene. The CDR3 extends over 16 amino acids. Per the germline V gene, CDR1 is SEHNR and CDR2 is FQNEAQ (reference sequence). The CDR3 DNA reads TGTGCCAGCAGCTTATCGGCGGGGGGCTACCAAGAGACCCAGTACTTC. Its translation: CASSLSAGGYQETQYF.

V and J are TRBV3-1 (or the pseudogene TRBV3-2) and TRBJ1-1, with 8 nucleotides matching TRBD1. Germline V gene sequence: CDR1 LGHDT, CDR2 YNNKEL (reference sequence). The trim removed 4 bases at V and 1 base at J, leaving 2 bases unmatched. There are 14 residues in the CDR3. CDR3 amino acids: CASSPGQANTEAFF. The CDR3 region has the DNA TGTGCCAGCAGCCCGGGACAGGCGAACACTGAAGCTTTCTTT.

The chain recombines TRBV19 with TRBJ1-5, with D unclear. The CDR3 is 15 residues long. Germline V CDR1 and CDR2: LNHDA, SQIVND (reference sequence). Trimming removed 3 bases from V and 2 bases from J, with 11 bases in between. DNA for the CDR3: TGTGCCAGTAGTATTCGAGGGAGTGGCAATCAGCCCCAGCATTTT. It codes for CASSIRGSGNQPQHF.